Listed below are T cell receptor beta chains from one sample, sequenced in a study of blood T cells in healthy people across ages. TCRdb used MiXCR to reprocess the 5' RACE reads, holding one entry per CDR3 protein. The sample carries approximately 1.5 million distinct CDR3 sequences, roughly a third recorded once. Sequencing was done on a sample of blood. The receptor set was obtained from a woman between 25 and 40 years old in good health. Each CDR3 is given with its conserved first and last residue. D genes are given only for firm matches. Clone size, where shown, is once, few, many, or a class for clones that have expanded.

v_call: TRBV27; j_call: TRBJ2-7; d_call: -; clone_size: -; cdr3_nt: TGTGCCAGCAGGACAACTGGGGGCTCGTACGAGCAGTACTTC; cdr3_aa: CASRTTGGSYEQYF
v_call: TRBV13; j_call: TRBJ1-2; d_call: TRBD1; clone_size: few; cdr3_nt: TGTGCCAGCAGCTTCGGACAGGGTCCCTATGGCTACACCTTC; cdr3_aa: CASSFGQGPYGYTF
v_call: TRBV20-1; j_call: TRBJ1-1; d_call: -; clone_size: few; cdr3_nt: TGCAGTGCTAGACAGGGTGGAGACACTGAAGCTTTCTTT; cdr3_aa: CSARQGGDTEAFF
v_call: TRBV28; j_call: TRBJ1-2; d_call: TRBD1; clone_size: -; cdr3_nt: TGTGCCAGCAGTTTATCCACAGGGGGCGTAAGCTATGGCTACACCTTC; cdr3_aa: CASSLSTGGVSYGYTF
v_call: TRBV7-9; j_call: TRBJ2-7; d_call: TRBD1; clone_size: -; cdr3_nt: TGTGCCAGCAGCTTCGGGGTTATGAGACAGGGGTTTCTCTACGAGCGGTACTTC; cdr3_aa: CASSFGVMRQGFLYERYF
v_call: TRBV20-1; j_call: TRBJ1-2; d_call: TRBD1; clone_size: -; cdr3_nt: TGCAGTGCTAGAGATTTCGACAGGGATCGTAACTATGGCTACACCTTC; cdr3_aa: CSARDFDRDRNYGYTF
v_call: TRBV20-1; j_call: TRBJ2-3; d_call: -; clone_size: few; cdr3_nt: TGCAGTGCTAGAAGGTCAGCACCAGATACGCAGTATTTT; cdr3_aa: CSARRSAPDTQYF
v_call: TRBV7-2; j_call: TRBJ2-1; d_call: -; clone_size: few; cdr3_nt: TGTGCCAGCAGCTTACTCGTGGGTGGCAATGAGCAGTTCTTC; cdr3_aa: CASSLLVGGNEQFF
v_call: TRBV12-3/TRBV12-4; j_call: TRBJ1-1; d_call: -; clone_size: -; cdr3_nt: TGTGCCAGCAGCCTCGACCTTCAAACTGAAGCTTTCTTT; cdr3_aa: CASSLDLQTEAFF
v_call: TRBV4-1; j_call: TRBJ1-6; d_call: -; clone_size: -; cdr3_nt: TGCGCCAGCAGCCAAGATAGCAGGGGAGCCAATTCACCCCTCCACTTT; cdr3_aa: CASSQDSRGANSPLHF
v_call: TRBV29-1; j_call: TRBJ2-7; d_call: TRBD2; clone_size: -; cdr3_nt: TGCAGCGTCCCCCGGATACGGACTAGCGGGACCAAGAATCAAAGTATTATCTACGAGCAGTACTTC; cdr3_aa: CSVPRIRTSGTKNQSIIYEQYF
v_call: TRBV7-3; j_call: TRBJ2-5; d_call: TRBD2; clone_size: -; cdr3_nt: TGTGCCAGCAGCTTAACCCCCTGGGGGGCGGGGGGCCAAGAGACCCAGTACTTC; cdr3_aa: CASSLTPWGAGGQETQYF